These 18 T cell receptor beta chains were all obtained from the same sample, sequenced in a study of response to subunit inactivated influenza vaccine. Each CDR3 protein gets one entry after TCRdb re-called the RT-PCR reads with MiXCR. Of approximately 730,000 distinct CDR3 sequences in the sample, about 15% were seen once. Sequenced here: PBMCs from blood, sampled 14 days before vaccination. Receptors were obtained from a man aged 45-60 years who received an inactivated influenza vaccine.

J is TRBJ2-1 and V is TRBV6-2 or TRBV6-3; possible D gene TRBD2, 6 bases. CDR1 is MNHEY, CDR2 SVGEGT, per germline. This CDR3 region has 14 residues. The ends were cut back, 7 bases at V and 5 bases at J, with 15 bases in the middle. This CDR3 is CASIRAGQHNEQFF. The CDR3 DNA is TGTGCCAGCATAAGAGCGGGCCAACACAATGAGCAGTTCTTC.

This clonotype was counted only a few times. V is TRBV28 and J is TRBJ2-5; no reliable D call. Trimming pared 3 bases from V and 3 bases from J, leaving 11 bases between. Germline V gives CDR1 MDHEN, CDR2 SYDVKM. CDR3 length equals 14 residues. CDR3 nucleotides: TGTGCCAGCAGTTTCCTTGTATTTGAAGAGACCCAGTACTTC. Residues: CASSFLVFEETQYF.

As for this clonotype: A read error may be the cause here, since a much bigger clone is one base away. This chain links TRBV29-1 with TRBJ1-2; D is possibly TRBD1 (5 bases). Germline V lookup: CDR1 SQVTM, CDR2 ANQGSEA. The CDR3 is 12 amino acids. The CDR3 DNA is TGCGGCGGGGGAGAGACTAACTATGGCTACACCTTC. Its translation is CGGGETNYGYTF.

This clonotype was observed a handful of times. The V and J genes are TRBV24-1 and TRBJ2-3; 7 nucleotides match TRBD2. The V gene's germline CDR1 is KGHDR and CDR2 SFDVKD. J gave up 0 bases and V 3 bases, and 2 bases lay outside the gene matches. The CDR3 totals 15 residues. CDR3 residues: CATSDSGTSTDTQYF. The CDR3, as DNA: TGTGCCACCAGTGATAGCGGGACGAGCACAGATACGCAGTATTTT.

The chain links TRBV7-8 to TRBJ2-3; 12 bases align to TRBD1. The CDR3 is made up of 16 amino acids. V trimming: 5 bases; J trimming: 2 bases; junction bases outside the gene matches: 5. Germline V lookup: CDR1 SGHVS, CDR2 FQNEAQ. The CDR3 region is CASSPRDRGHTDTQYF. CDR3 coding DNA: TGTGCCAGCAGCCCCCGGGACAGGGGGCACACAGATACGCAGTATTTT.

The chain recombines TRBV18 with TRBJ2-7, with D perhaps being TRBD1 or TRBD2 (5 bases each). The CDR3 is made up of 15 amino acids. Germline V gene sequence: CDR1 KGHSH, CDR2 LQKENI. The V and J ends lost 4 bases and 5 bases respectively, with 18 bases between them. In nucleotides, the CDR3 is TGTGCCAGCTCACTAAACCGTGGGGGTACGCACGAGCAGTACTTC. Translated: CASSLNRGGTHEQYF.

Ten or more counts support this clonotype. This chain links TRBV3-1 with TRBJ1-5; D remains unclear. This CDR3 contains 13 residues. Germline CDR1 LGHDT, CDR2 YNNKEL (reference sequence). Trimming took 4 bases from V and 3 from J, leaving 7 bases between them. CDR3: CASSLRPNQPQHF. In DNA form, the CDR3 reads TGTGCCAGCAGCCTTCGTCCCAATCAGCCCCAGCATTTT.

V usage is TRBV12-3 or TRBV12-4 and J usage is TRBJ2-1; 8 nucleotides match TRBD1. The CDR3 has 12 amino acids. V dropped 8 bases and J dropped 6; count of bases not matched to a gene: 3. The CDR3 protein is CASWDRSNEQFF. CDR3 bases: TGTGCCAGCTGGGACAGGAGCAATGAGCAGTTCTTC.

The genes are TRBV4-1 and TRBJ1-5; TRBD1 is a possible D gene (6 bases). The germline gives CDR1 MGHRA, CDR2 YSYEKL. V gave up 6 bases and J gave up 6 bases, with 15 bases separating them. CDR3 length: 14 amino acids. The CDR3 loop reads CASSPRDMTQPQHF. The CDR3 DNA sequence: TGCGCCAGCAGTCCTCGGGACATGACTCAGCCCCAGCATTTT.

The chain couples TRBV5-1 to TRBJ2-5, with 8 positions matching TRBD1. Germline V CDR1 and CDR2: SGHRS, YFSETQ. J lost 1 base, V lost 2 bases, and 4 bases had no gene match. CDR3 size: 15 residues. CDR3 amino acids: CASSFRQGIQETQYF. CDR3 in DNA: TGCGCCAGCAGCTTTAGACAGGGGATCCAAGAGACCCAGTACTTC.

This clonotype was found a few times. V gene TRBV2 combines with J gene TRBJ2-5; 9 positions agree with TRBD1. Losses at the gene ends were 5 bases for V and 3 bases for J; bases not matched to a gene: 7. Per germline, CDR1 SNHLY and CDR2 FYNNEI. CDR3 size: 15 residues. Here the CDR3 reads CASSWNRGPEETQYF. CDR3 sequence (DNA): TGTGCCAGCAGTTGGAACAGGGGGCCCGAAGAGACCCAGTACTTC.

This clonotype was recorded at least ten times. V is TRBV4-3 and J is TRBJ2-1, with D maybe TRBD2 (7 bases). The CDR3 is 17 amino acids. The germline V gene has CDR1 LGHNA and CDR2 YSLEER. Deletions cut 4 bases from V and 4 bases from J, with 20 bases between. CDR3 DNA sequence: TGCGCCAGCAGCCCAGACCCCCCGGGGGGCGTTTACAATGAGCAGTTCTTC. Its translation: CASSPDPPGGVYNEQFF.

This clonotype showed up just a few times. The chain uses TRBV7-9 and TRBJ2-1; TRBD1 might be the D (8 bases). The V and J ends lost 4 bases and 7 bases respectively, with 17 bases between them. This CDR3 spans 15 amino acids. Germline V lookup: CDR1 SEHNR, CDR2 FQNEAQ (reference sequence). The DNA for the CDR3 is TGTGCCAGCAGCTCCACGGGAGGACAGGGAAATGAGCAGTTCTTC. It yields the protein CASSSTGGQGNEQFF. The variable domain in full, with the rest retrieved from reference TRBV7-9 and TRBJ2-1, is DTGVSQNPRHKITKRGQNVTFRCDPISEHNRLYWYRQTLGQGPEFLTYFQNEAQLEKSRLLSDRFSAERPKGSFSTLEIQRTEQGDSAMYLCASSSTGGQGNEQFFGPGTRLTVL.

This clonotype was seen repeatedly, ten times or more. The chain couples TRBV30 to TRBJ2-7; D possibly corresponds to TRBD1 (6 bases). The CDR3 extends over 15 amino acids. With 0 bases removed from V and 3 bases from J, the gap between germline ends came to 15 bases. CDR1 and CDR2 from the germline V gene are GTSNPN and SVGIG (reference sequence). Here the CDR3 DNA reads TGTGCCTGGAGTGTAAAGGGGGATATCGTCTACGAGCAGTACTTC. Protein product: CAWSVKGDIVYEQYF.

This clonotype was seen only a few times. This chain uses TRBV6-5 with TRBJ1-2; D call uncertain. Trimming shortened V by 0 bases and J by 7 bases, and 9 bases separated the two germline ends. Germline CDR1 MNHEY, CDR2 SVGAGI. CDR3 length equals 13 residues. CDR3 nucleotide sequence: TGTGCCAGCAGTTACTCGAAAACGGCTGGCTACACCTTC. Translated, it gives CASSYSKTAGYTF.

The chain joins TRBV27 to TRBJ2-5, with TRBD2 matching over 8 bases. Germline V CDR1 and CDR2: MNHEY, SMNVEV (reference sequence). The CDR3 spans 15 residues. Germline trimming cut 3 bases from V and 2 bases from J; bases unmatched to any gene: 5. The CDR3 spells CASSFTGTSQETQYF. CDR3 nucleotide sequence: TGTGCCAGCAGTTTCACCGGGACTAGTCAAGAGACCCAGTACTTC.

Only a few counts were recorded for this clonotype. The genes are TRBV15 and TRBJ2-4, with 7 nucleotides matching TRBD1. Germline V gives CDR1 LNHNV, CDR2 YYDKDF (reference sequence). The CDR3 runs 16 residues. J gave up 0 bases and V 5 bases, and 7 bases lay outside the gene matches. CDR3 in amino acids: CATSGLSGGAKNIQYF. CDR3 in DNA: TGTGCCACCAGCGGACTGTCAGGGGGAGCCAAAAACATTCAGTACTTC.

The table lists this clonotype with a few counts. The V gene is TRBV2, the J gene TRBJ2-5, with D possibly TRBD1 on 5 matching bases. V was shortened by 2 bases and J by 5 bases, with 9 bases between the two germline ends. Germline V gene sequence: CDR1 SNHLY, CDR2 FYNNEI. This CDR3 is built from 13 residues. The CDR3 nucleotides read TGTGCCAGCAGTGAACAGGGCGCCGAGACCCAGTACTTC. Translation gives CASSEQGAETQYF.